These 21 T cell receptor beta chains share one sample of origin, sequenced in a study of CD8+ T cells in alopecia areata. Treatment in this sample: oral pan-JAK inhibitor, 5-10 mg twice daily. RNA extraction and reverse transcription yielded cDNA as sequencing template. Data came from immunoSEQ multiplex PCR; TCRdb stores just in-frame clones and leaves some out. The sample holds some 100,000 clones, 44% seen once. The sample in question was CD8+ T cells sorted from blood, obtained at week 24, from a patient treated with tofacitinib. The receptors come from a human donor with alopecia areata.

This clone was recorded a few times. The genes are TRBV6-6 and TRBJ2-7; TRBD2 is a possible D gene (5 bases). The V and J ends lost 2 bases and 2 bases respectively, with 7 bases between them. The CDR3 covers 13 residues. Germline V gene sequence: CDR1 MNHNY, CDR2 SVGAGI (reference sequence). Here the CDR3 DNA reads TGTGCCAGCAGTTACAAACTAGCCTACGAGCAGTACTTC. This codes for CASSYKLAYEQYF.

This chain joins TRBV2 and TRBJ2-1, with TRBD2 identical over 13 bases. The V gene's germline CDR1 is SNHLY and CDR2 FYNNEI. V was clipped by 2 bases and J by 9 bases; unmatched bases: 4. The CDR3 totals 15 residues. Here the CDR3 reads CASSEMGLAGTEQFF. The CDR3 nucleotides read TGTGCCAGCAGTGAAATGGGACTAGCGGGGACTGAGCAGTTCTTC.

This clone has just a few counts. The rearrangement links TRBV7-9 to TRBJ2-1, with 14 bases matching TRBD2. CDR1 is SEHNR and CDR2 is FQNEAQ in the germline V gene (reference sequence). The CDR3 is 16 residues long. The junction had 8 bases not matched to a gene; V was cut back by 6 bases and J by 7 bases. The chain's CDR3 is CASSSETSGRANEQFF. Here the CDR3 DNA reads TGTGCCAGCAGTTCCGAGACTAGCGGGAGGGCAAATGAGCAGTTCTTC.

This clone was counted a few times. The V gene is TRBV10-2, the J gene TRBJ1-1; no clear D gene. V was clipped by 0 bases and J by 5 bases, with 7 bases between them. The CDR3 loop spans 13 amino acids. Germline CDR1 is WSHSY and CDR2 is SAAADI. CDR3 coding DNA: TGCGCCAGCAGTGAGTCTTTGGGGACTGAAGCTTTCTTT. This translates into CASSESLGTEAFF.

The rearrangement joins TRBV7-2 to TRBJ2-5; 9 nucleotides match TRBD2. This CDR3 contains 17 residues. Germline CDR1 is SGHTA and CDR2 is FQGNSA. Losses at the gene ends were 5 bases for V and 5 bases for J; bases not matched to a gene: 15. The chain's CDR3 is CASSGGLAPGSFETQYF. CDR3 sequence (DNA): TGTGCCAGCAGCGGCGGACTAGCGCCGGGCAGCTTTGAGACCCAGTACTTC.

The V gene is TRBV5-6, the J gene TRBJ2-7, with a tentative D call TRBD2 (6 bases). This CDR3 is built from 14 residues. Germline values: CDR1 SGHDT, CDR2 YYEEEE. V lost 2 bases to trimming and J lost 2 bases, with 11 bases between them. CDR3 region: CASSFGQRAYEQYF. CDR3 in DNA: TGTGCCAGCAGCTTTGGTCAGCGGGCCTACGAGCAGTACTTC.

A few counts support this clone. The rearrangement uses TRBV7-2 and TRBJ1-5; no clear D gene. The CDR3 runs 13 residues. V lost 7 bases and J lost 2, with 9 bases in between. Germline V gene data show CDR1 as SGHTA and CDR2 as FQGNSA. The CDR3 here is CASTDAGNQPQHF. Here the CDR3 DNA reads TGTGCCAGCACCGATGCAGGCAATCAGCCCCAGCATTTT.

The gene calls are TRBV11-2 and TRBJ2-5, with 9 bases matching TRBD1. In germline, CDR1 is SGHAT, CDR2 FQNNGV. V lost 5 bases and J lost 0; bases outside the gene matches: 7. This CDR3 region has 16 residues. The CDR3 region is CASSLRTGANQETQYF. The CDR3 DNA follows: TGTGCCAGCAGCCTACGGACAGGGGCCAACCAAGAGACCCAGTACTTC.

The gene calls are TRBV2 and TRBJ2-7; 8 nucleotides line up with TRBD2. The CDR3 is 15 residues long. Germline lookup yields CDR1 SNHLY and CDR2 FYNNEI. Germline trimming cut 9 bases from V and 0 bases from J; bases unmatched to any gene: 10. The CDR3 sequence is CARGWTGGSSYEQYF. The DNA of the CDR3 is TGTGCCAGGGGCTGGACGGGAGGGAGCTCCTACGAGCAGTACTTC. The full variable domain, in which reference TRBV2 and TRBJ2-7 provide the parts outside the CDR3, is EPEVTQTPSHQVTQMGQEVILRCVPISNHLYFYWYRQILGQKVEFLVSFYNNEISEKSEIFDDQFSVERPDGSNFTLKIRSTKLEDSAMYFCARGWTGGSSYEQYFGPGTRLTVT.

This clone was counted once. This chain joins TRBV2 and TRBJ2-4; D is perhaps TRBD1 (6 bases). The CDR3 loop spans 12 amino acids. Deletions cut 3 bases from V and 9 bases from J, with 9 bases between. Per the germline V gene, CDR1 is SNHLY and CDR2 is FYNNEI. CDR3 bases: TGTGCCAGCAGTGAGGGGGCATTCATTCAGTACTTC. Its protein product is CASSEGAFIQYF. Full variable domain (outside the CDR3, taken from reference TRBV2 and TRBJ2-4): EPEVTQTPSHQVTQMGQEVILRCVPISNHLYFYWYRQILGQKVEFLVSFYNNEISEKSEIFDDQFSVERPDGSNFTLKIRSTKLEDSAMYFCASSEGAFIQYFGAGTRLSVL.

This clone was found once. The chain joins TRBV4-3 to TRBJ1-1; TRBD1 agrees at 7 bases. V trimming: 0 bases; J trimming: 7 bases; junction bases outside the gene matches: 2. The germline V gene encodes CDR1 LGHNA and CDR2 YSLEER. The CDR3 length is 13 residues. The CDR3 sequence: CASSQDGDSEAFF. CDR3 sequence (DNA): TGCGCCAGCAGCCAAGACGGGGACAGTGAAGCTTTCTTT.

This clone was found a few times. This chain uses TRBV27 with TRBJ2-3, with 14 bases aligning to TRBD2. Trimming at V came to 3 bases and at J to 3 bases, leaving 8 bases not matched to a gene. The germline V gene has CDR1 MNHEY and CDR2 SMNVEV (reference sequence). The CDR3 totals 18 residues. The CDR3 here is CASSFLGLAGVDTDTQYF. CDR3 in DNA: TGTGCCAGCAGTTTCCTGGGACTAGCGGGAGTTGATACAGATACGCAGTATTTT.

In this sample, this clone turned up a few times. CDR3 bases: TGCGCCAGCATGGGGGTAGGAGTTACTAGGGATACGCAGTATTTT. It yields the protein CASMGVGVTRDTQYF. V is TRBV4-1 and J is TRBJ2-3, with D perhaps matching TRBD1 or TRBD2 (5 bases each). Germline V gives CDR1 MGHRA, CDR2 YSYEKL. The CDR3 consists of 15 residues. The V and J ends lost 7 bases and 6 bases respectively, with 20 bases between them.

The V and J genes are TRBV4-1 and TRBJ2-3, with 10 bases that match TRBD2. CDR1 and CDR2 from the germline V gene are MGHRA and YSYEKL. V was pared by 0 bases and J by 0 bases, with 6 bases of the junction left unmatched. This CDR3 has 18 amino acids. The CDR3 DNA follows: TGCGCCAGCAGCCAAGATCCTAGCGGGAGTGCTAGCACAGATACGCAGTATTTT. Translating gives CASSQDPSGSASTDTQYF.

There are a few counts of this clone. CDR3 sequence: CASSPDGQETQYF. For the CDR3, the DNA is TGTGCCAGCAGCCCGGACGGCCAAGAGACCCAGTACTTC. V gene TRBV9 combines with J gene TRBJ2-5; D is ambiguous. The CDR3 totals 13 residues. The V end lost 4 bases, the J end lost 1 base, and 8 bases lay between the germline ends. CDR1 is SGDLS, CDR2 YYNGEE, per germline.

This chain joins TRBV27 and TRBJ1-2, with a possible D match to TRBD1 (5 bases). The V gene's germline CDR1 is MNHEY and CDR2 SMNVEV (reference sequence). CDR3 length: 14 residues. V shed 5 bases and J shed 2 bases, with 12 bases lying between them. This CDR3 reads CASSPRGPNYGYTF. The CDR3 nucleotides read TGTGCCAGCAGTCCCCGGGGACCGAACTATGGCTACACCTTC.

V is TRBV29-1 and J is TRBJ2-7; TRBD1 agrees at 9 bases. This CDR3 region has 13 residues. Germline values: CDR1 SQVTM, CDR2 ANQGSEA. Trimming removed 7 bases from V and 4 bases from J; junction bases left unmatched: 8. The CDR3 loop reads CSASGQGLYEQYF. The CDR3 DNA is TGCAGCGCATCGGGACAGGGACTTTACGAGCAGTACTTC.

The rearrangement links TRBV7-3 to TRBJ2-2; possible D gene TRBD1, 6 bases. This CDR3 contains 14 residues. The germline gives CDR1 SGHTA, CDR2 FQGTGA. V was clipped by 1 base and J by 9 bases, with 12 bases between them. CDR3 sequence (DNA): TGTGCCAGCAGCTTAATTCAGGGGATGAGGGAGCTGTTTTTT. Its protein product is CASSLIQGMRELFF.

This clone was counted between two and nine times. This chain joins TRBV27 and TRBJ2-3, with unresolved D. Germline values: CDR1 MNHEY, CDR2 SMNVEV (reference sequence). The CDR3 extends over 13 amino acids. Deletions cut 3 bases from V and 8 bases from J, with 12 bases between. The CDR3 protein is CASSLKRWGTQYF. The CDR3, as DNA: TGTGCCAGCAGTTTGAAAAGATGGGGTACGCAGTATTTT.

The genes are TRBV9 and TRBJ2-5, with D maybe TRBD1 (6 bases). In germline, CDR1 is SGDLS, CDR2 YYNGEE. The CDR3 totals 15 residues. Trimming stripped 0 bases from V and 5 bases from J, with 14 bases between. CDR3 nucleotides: TGTGCCAGCAGCGTAGAATGGGGGCACGGGGAGACCCAGTACTTC. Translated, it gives CASSVEWGHGETQYF.

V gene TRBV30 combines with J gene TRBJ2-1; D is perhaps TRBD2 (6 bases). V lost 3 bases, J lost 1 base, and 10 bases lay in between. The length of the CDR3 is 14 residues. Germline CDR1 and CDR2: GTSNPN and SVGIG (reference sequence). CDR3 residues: CAWRETSSYNEQFF. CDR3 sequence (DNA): TGTGCCTGGAGGGAGACTAGTTCCTACAATGAGCAGTTCTTC.